This TCR beta chain is drawn from a study of T cells after posttransplantation cyclophosphamide (dated by TCRdb to 2016 to 2017). Regarding the study in general: Using TRB sequencing, the study followed how the T cell repertoire reconstituted after myeloablative bone marrow transplantation in which posttransplantation cyclophosphamide served as GVHD prophylaxis. Samples from 30 to 40 PTCy-treated patients and 16 related bone marrow donors of those patients were subjected to antigen receptor sequencing. TRB sequencing was performed on blood from all 35 or so PTCy patients with 1-year posttransplant specimens. In 3 patients, up to 3 additional blood samples taken between 2 and 5.2 years after transplant also underwent TRB sequencing, as did pretransplant blood from a handful of patients. Because TRA and TRB clonality correlated tightly in 9 samples, the subsequent TCR analyses were limited to TRB only. Public TRB sequences were checked against a database of over 3,600 sequences associated with responses to pathogens, tumor antigens, self-antigens and alloantigens.

Genomic DNA was used for TRB sequencing, which was performed with the immunoSEQ assay at survey resolution or with the hsTCRB kit. For the original study's pipeline: The immunoSEQ software was used for initial read processing, and the LymphoSeq R package was used for repertoire analyses. Clonality was computed as 1 minus normalized Shannon entropy, and a Gini coefficient was also calculated for each TRB dataset. To infer phenotypes in unsorted samples, TRB sequences from sorted subsets of the recipient or donor were mapped onto unsorted samples from the same recipient. What TCRdb holds here is the immuneACCESS table cut down to in-frame rearrangements. Part of the clones is not present; checked against another copy, under half of the missing clones reflect an unresolved V gene, and the others are unexplained. D and trimming come from the DNA, and the V and J calls and clone size come from that table. For this sample, several thousand clones appear and none is a singleton. The top ten clones comprise around 4% of the sample.

The treatment or condition label here, explained by the study, means: high-dose cyclophosphamide on days +3 and +4 as single-agent GVHD prophylaxis. Patients in the PTCy group got busulfan and fludarabine conditioning, a marrow graft from a related or unrelated donor, and cyclophosphamide on days +3 and +4. The PTCy-treated patients were drawn from a prospective, multi-institutional clinical trial. Mononuclear cells from peripheral blood and bone marrow were separated by Ficoll-Hypaque density centrifugation and then cryopreserved. As encoded in the germline V gene (reference sequence), CDR1 is MNHNY while CDR2 is SVGAGI. Between the V and J ends, shortened by 3 bases and 7 bases respectively, the junction contains 16 bases. The CDR3 has 16 amino acids, counting the end cysteine and phenylalanine. Only the CDR3 DNA is retained, 48 bases long and in frame from the first base. Paper-wide results and their limitations: The TRB repertoires of T cells infiltrating skin or the GI tract showed only limited overlap with the TRB repertoires found in blood. Across some 45 patients, TRB clonality was highly associated with recipient CMV seropositivity and CMV reactivation, and PTCy diversity was similar to diversity in CNI/methotrexate controls. Donor-recipient similarity was low at 1-2 months but increased during the first year, and donor CD8+ memory clones often dominated later blood repertoires.

In the case of this clone: Its recognized antigen is unknown. One base away there is no much larger clone; base qualities are not given.

The material was PBMCs, obtained roughly 340 days after allogeneic stem cell transplant with posttransplant cyclophosphamide. The chain employs TRBV6-6 and TRBJ1-6; the D gene assignment is ambiguous. This sequence was found in a male patient in his fifties who received an allogeneic stem cell transplant from a related donor and was CMV-positive. The graft donor may be the source of some T cells after a transplant. The DNA sequence is as follows: TGTGCCAGCAGTTATCGGCCGGGAGTTGCAAATTCACCCCTCCACTTT. The encoded protein is CASSYRPGVANSPLHF.